This TCR beta chain was documented in a study of blood T cell repertoires in COVID-19 (dated by TCRdb to 2019 to 2021). As for the study more broadly: Samples from collaborators originated in the United States, Italy and Spain and spanned both the acute and convalescent phases of COVID-19. Where available, HLA class I and class II types were obtained from metadata supplied by the sample provider rather than from assay-based typing. The repertoires were made available in a free public database intended to serve as a resource for research on the immune response to SARS-CoV-2. Subjects who had been exposed to COVID-19, were actively infected with it, or had recovered from it provided the deeply sampled blood TCRbeta repertoires that made up the dataset. Samples came from the ongoing ImmuneRACE study (first 160 participants) plus 1,254 subjects from 6 global collaborators. The material from the prospective study consisted of cDNA or gDNA derived from T cells, B-cell-depleted T cells, or PBMCs. The sample metadata nearly always contained a de-identified subject ID, COVID-19 status, age in years and sex.

CDR3 length: 14 amino acids, cysteine to phenylalanine. Left in the record is the CDR3 DNA by itself, 42 bases read in frame from the first base. Trimming accounts for 5 bases at V and 3 bases at J, while the number of junction bases matched to no gene is 1. CDR1 is given as ENHRY and CDR2 as SYGVKD, both from the germline V gene. What the authors observed across the whole study: How much clinical and demographic metadata was included differed by source and by participant, and the metadata was provided uncurated.

TCRbeta CDR3 regions were amplified from genomic DNA by means of the immunoSEQ Assay, a bias-controlled multiplex PCR. From the authors' description of their analysis: The number of nucleated cells in each sample was estimated by amplification of reference gene primers within the assay. To quantify the absolute abundance of each unique TCRbeta CDR3 rearrangement, sequence reads were collapsed and filtered. For each sample, productive Simpson clonality was calculated as the square root of Simpson's diversity index across productive rearrangements. Drawn from immuneACCESS, this table holds only the in-frame rearrangements with V and J called that TCRdb kept. Clones are partly lost; checked studies trace under half to an unresolved V gene and leave the rest unexplained. D and trimming come from the DNA, and the V and J calls and clone size come from that table. For this sample there are about 58,000 clones; about 86% appear just once. The top ten clonotypes cover roughly a tenth of the sample.

As for this clone: The specificity of this receptor is unknown. No base-level quality is on record; no much larger clone is a single base apart.

At one collaborating source in Seattle, patients were enrolled during active infection and were followed longitudinally through the course of disease. The collaborating institutions used their own protocols to collect whole blood in K2EDTA tubes. For TCRbeta analysis, collaborators shipped samples as frozen whole blood, isolated PBMCs, or DNA extracted from either of those sample types. The chain links TRBV10-3 with TRBJ2-2, and 9 junction bases match TRBD1. Material: peripheral blood. The clonotype comes from a man older than 75 with COVID-19, enrolled during active disease. The CDR3 has the sequence CAISRDRDTGELFF. The DNA sequence reads TGTGCCATCAGTCGGGACAGGGACACCGGGGAGCTGTTTTTT.